The present T cell receptor beta chain was sequenced within a study of blood T cell repertoires in COVID-19. In the study's own analysis: Reference gene primer amplification yielded estimated nucleated cell counts. Generated by immunoSEQ multiplex PCR, the TCRdb table keeps only in-frame clones and is missing some. D and trimming come from the DNA, and the V and J calls and clone size come from that table. Of 150,000 or so clones listed, about 82% are singletons. Germline V gene data show CDR1 as LGHDT and CDR2 as YNNKEL (reference sequence). V lost 4 bases to trimming and J lost 2 bases, with 21 bases between them. This CDR3 has 17 residues.

This sequence was found in a man in his fifties or sixties with active or convalescent COVID-19. Material for sequencing was peripheral blood. The chain has TRBV3-1 (or the pseudogene TRBV3-2) and TRBJ2-7, with a tentative D call TRBD2 (6 bases). CDR3 bases: TGTGCCAGCAGCCCGCACGGGAGCCTCGTAACGACCTACGAGCAGTACTTC. Translation: CASSPHGSLVTTYEQYF.